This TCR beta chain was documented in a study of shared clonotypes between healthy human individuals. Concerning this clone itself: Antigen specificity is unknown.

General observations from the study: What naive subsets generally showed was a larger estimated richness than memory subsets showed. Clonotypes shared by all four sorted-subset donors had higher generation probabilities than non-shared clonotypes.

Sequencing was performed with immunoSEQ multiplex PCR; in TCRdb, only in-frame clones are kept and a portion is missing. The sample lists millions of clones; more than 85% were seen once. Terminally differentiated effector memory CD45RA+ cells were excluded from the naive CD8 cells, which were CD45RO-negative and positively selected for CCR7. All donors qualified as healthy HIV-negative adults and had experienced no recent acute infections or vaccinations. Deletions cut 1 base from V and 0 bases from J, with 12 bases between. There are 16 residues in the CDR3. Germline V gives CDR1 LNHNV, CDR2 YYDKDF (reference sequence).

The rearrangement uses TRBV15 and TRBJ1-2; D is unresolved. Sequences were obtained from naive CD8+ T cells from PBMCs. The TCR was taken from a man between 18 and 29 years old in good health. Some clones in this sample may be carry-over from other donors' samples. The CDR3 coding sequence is TGTGCCACCAGCAGAGCCAGCGTTCGTACTAACTATGGCTACACCTTC. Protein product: CATSRASVRTNYGYTF.